What follows describes a single T cell receptor beta chain. What it binds is not known. This sample is part of a study of cytomegalovirus exposure and HLA in healthy donors. The study's findings and limits: The classifier, whose performance was assessed in both the original and validation cohorts, reportedly diagnosed cytomegalovirus status with high specificity and sensitivity.

J was trimmed by 5 bases and V by 5 bases; bases with no gene match: 11. Germline CDR1 and CDR2: SGHNT and YYREEE (reference sequence). The CDR3 spans 15 residues. Amplification used 60 Vbeta primers and 13 Jbeta primers. Clones were read by immunoSEQ multiplex PCR, and TCRdb kept only the in-frame ones, dropping some. The sample holds 150,000 or so clones, about 86% seen once. The sequence derives from a woman in her late teens or twenties in good health and CMV-seronegative. The material sequenced was PBMCs. This sequence joins TRBV5-4 and TRBJ2-7; TRBD2 matches at 9 bases. The CDR3 loop reads CASRRLAEGRNEQYF. The DNA for the CDR3 is TGTGCCAGCAGGCGACTAGCGGAAGGGAGGAACGAGCAGTACTTC.